This T cell receptor (beta chain) appears in the sequencing data of a study of blood T cells in healthy people across ages. Study-wide context: Researchers report that template switching captured about one barcoded beta molecule per two T cells. Overall study findings and caveats: Versus aged donors, long-lived donors had higher diversity and more naive CD4+ cells.

Per individual sample, total RNA of at least 5 micrograms was extracted. Sample-barcoded 5' priming and a J-beta primer mix drove a second PCR of roughly 6 to 12 cycles. The template-switch adaptor was a 5' adaptor with 12 random nucleotides. It tagged each cDNA molecule. Each CDR3 protein is one row after TCRdb ran MiXCR on the 5' RACE reads. The data contain 1.5 million to 2 million distinct CDR3 sequences, 49% of them singletons. This clonotype has just a few counts. Its cognate antigen is unknown. Germline V gene lookup returns CDR1 SGHAT and CDR2 FQNNGV. Between the trimmed V and J ends, which lost 5 bases and 1 base, there was a span of 13 bases. This CDR3 is built from 15 residues.

The chain is built from TRBV11-2 and TRBJ2-3; D may be TRBD2 (7 bases). The sequence came from a woman between 40 and 50 years old in good health. The sequenced sample consisted of blood. The CDR3 reads CASSGVRGRTDTQYF. CDR3 bases: TGTGCCAGCAGCGGGGTGCGGGGGCGCACAGATACGCAGTATTTT.